This TCR beta chain was recorded in a study of blood T cell repertoires in COVID-19. Produced via immunoSEQ multiplex PCR; TCRdb's table is partial and in-frame only. The profile shows about 250,000 clones, roughly 85% of them singletons. With 4 bases removed from V and 4 bases from J, the gap between germline ends came to 9 bases. CDR3 length equals 12 residues. Germline V gives CDR1 SGHRS, CDR2 YFSETQ. This clone was counted only a few times. The specimen was PBMCs or T cells enriched from blood (not recorded which). This receptor was identified in a woman aged 50 to 65 with acute COVID-19. The chain links TRBV5-1 to TRBJ2-7; D remains ambiguous. CDR3 region: CASSQTRYEQYF. The CDR3 DNA reads as TGCGCCAGCAGCCAAACAAGATACGAGCAGTACTTC.